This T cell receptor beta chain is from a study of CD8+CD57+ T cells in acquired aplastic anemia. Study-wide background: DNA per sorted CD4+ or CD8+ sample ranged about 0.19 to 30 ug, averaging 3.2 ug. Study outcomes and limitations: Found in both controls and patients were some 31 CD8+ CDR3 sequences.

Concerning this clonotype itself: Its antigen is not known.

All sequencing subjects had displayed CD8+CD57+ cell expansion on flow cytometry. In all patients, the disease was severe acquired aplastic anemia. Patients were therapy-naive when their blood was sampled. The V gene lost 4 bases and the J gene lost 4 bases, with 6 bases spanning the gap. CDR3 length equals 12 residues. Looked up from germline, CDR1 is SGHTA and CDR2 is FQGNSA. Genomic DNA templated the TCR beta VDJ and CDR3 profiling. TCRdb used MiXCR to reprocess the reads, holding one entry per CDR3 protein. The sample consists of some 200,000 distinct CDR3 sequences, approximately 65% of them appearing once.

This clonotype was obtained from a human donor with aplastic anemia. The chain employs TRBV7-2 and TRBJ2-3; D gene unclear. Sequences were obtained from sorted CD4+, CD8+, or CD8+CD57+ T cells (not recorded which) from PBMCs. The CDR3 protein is CASSSRSDTQYF. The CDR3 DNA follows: TGTGCCAGCAGCTCGAGATCAGATACGCAGTATTTT.